This is a list of T cell receptor beta chains from one sample in a study of cytomegalovirus exposure and HLA in healthy donors. The assay was immunoSEQ multiplex PCR, and TCRdb's table has in-frame clones only and misses some. The sample records about 110,000 clones, around 77% being singletons. Sequencing input: PBMCs. The receptors derive from a male donor in good health and CMV-seronegative. CDR3s include the opening cysteine and the closing phenylalanine or tryptophan. D genes are given only for firm matches. Only part of the rows carry a size: once, few, many, or a class if the clone is expanded.

>-|TRBV4-2|TRBJ2-7|-
TGTGCCAGCAGCCAAGAGCTCCGCTACTCCTACGAGCAGTACTTC
CASSQELRYSYEQYF
>-|TRBV4-1|TRBJ1-1|few
TGCGCCAGCAGGCAACACTCAGGACTTACGAACACTGAAGCTTTCTTT
CASRQHSGLTNTEAFF
>TRBD2|TRBV6-1|TRBJ2-3|-
TGTGCCAGCAGTGAAGGACTAGCGGCCACAGATACGCAGTATTTT
CASSEGLAATDTQYF
>-|TRBV5-4|TRBJ1-1|-
TGTGCCAGCAGCTCCACCTCCGGGGGCACTGAAGCTTTCTTT
CASSSTSGGTEAFF
>-|TRBV10-3|TRBJ1-2|-
TGTGCCATCAGTGAGTCGGCAGGCTTTAACTATGGCTACACCTTC
CAISESAGFNYGYTF
>-|TRBV5-4|TRBJ2-6|few
TGTGCCAGCAGCCGACAATCGTCTGGGGCCAACGTCCTGACTTTC
CASSRQSSGANVLTF
>-|TRBV6-1|TRBJ1-1|once
TGTGCCACAACGACCCTAGACGGGAACACTGAAGCTTTCTTT
CATTTLDGNTEAFF
>-|TRBV25-1|TRBJ2-7|-
TGTGCCAGCAGTGACAACTCCTACGAGCAGTACTTC
CASSDNSYEQYF
>-|TRBV19|TRBJ2-6|-
TGTGCCGGAAACAGCTCTGGGGCCAACGTCCTGACTTTC
CAGNSSGANVLTF
>TRBD1|TRBV4-1|TRBJ2-7|-
TGCGCCAGCAGCCAAGAATCTCCGGGACAGGGATACTACGAGCAGTACTTC
CASSQESPGQGYYEQYF
>-|TRBV5-1|TRBJ2-3|-
TGCGCCAGCAGCTTGGTACAGGGAGGGTCCGATACGCAGTATTTT
CASSLVQGGSDTQYF
>TRBD2|TRBV5-1|TRBJ2-5|few
TGCGCCAGCAGCTTGGCCTACGTAAAGGTATTAGCGGGAGAAGAGACCCAGTACTTC
CASSLAYVKVLAGEETQYF
>-|TRBV6-5|TRBJ2-3|once
TGTGCCAGCAGTACGGGAGTAGATACGCAGTATTTT
CASSTGVDTQYF
>-|TRBV19|TRBJ1-1|-
TGTGCCAGTAGTATCGGTGAGTTCTTGAACACTGAAGCTTTCTTT
CASSIGEFLNTEAFF
>TRBD1|TRBV6-5|TRBJ1-2|-
TGTGCCAGCAGTTTAACCGGGACAGGGAACTATGGCTACACCTTC
CASSLTGTGNYGYTF
>-|TRBV18|TRBJ2-5|-
TGTGCCAGCTCACCCGATCGGGGACAAGAGACCCAGTACTTC
CASSPDRGQETQYF
>-|TRBV11-2|TRBJ2-7|-
TGTGCCAGCAGCTTAGTCCCCCCTGGGCTGGCCTCCTTAGAGCAGTACTTC
CASSLVPPGLASLEQYF
>-|TRBV2|TRBJ2-7|once
TGTGCCAGCAGTGAATACTCGATCGTCGGCTACGAGCAGTACTTC
CASSEYSIVGYEQYF
>TRBD1|TRBV6-5|TRBJ2-7|-
TGTGCCAGCAAGGCCGGGACAGGGGACTTCTACGAGCAGTACTTC
CASKAGTGDFYEQYF
>TRBD1|TRBV6-5|TRBJ2-7|-
TGTGCCAGCAGCTCTTCCGGGACAGGAGCCTACGAGCAGTACTTC
CASSSSGTGAYEQYF
>TRBD1|TRBV30|TRBJ2-1|once
TGTGCCGGAACAGGGGATGCCTACAATGAGCAGTTCTTC
CAGTGDAYNEQFF
>TRBD1|TRBV18|TRBJ2-7|-
TGTGCCAGCTCACCCCTGGGACAGGGGGCCTCATACGAGCAGTACTTC
CASSPLGQGASYEQYF